Presented here are 20 T cell receptor beta chains from one specimen sequenced in a study of OX40 agonist ivuxolimab in advanced cancers. The assay was immunoSEQ multiplex PCR, and TCRdb's table has in-frame clones only and misses some. The data hold roughly 50,000 clones, with about 91% observed a single time. The sequencing used CD4+ or CD8+ T cells sorted from blood, collected in a trial of the OX40 agonist ivuxolimab. All receptors come from an adult with an advanced solid tumor such as melanoma, head and neck, liver or kidney cancer.

V and J are TRBV9 and TRBJ2-5, with D tentatively TRBD2 (7 bases). Trimming left V 0 bases short and J 3 bases short, with 12 bases between. The germline gives CDR1 SGDLS, CDR2 YYNGEE. The CDR3 length is 15 residues. This CDR3 is CASSVEGGLEETQYF. CDR3 bases: TGTGCCAGCAGCGTAGAGGGGGGGCTAGAAGAGACCCAGTACTTC. Filled out from reference TRBV9 and TRBJ2-5, the complete variable domain reads DSGVTQTPKHLITATGQRVTLRCSPRSGDLSVYWYQQSLDQGLQFLIQYYNGEERAKGNILERFSAQQFPDLHSELNLSSLELGDSALYFCASSVEGGLEETQYFGPGTRLLVL.

This clone was seen only a few times. V gene TRBV7-6 combines with J gene TRBJ1-2, with D hard to call. The germline gives CDR1 SGHVS, CDR2 FNYEAQ. The CDR3 contains 13 residues. Trimming removed 3 bases from V and 4 bases from J, with 9 bases in between. As DNA, the CDR3 is TGTGCCAGCAGCTTCGGGGAAGGCTATGGCTACACCTTC. Its translation: CASSFGEGYGYTF.

The rearrangement links TRBV7-3 to TRBJ2-7, with D possibly being TRBD2 (6 bases). Germline V gene sequence: CDR1 SGHTA, CDR2 FQGTGA. With 2 bases removed from V and 7 bases from J, the gap between germline ends came to 18 bases. The CDR3 length is 15 residues. The CDR3 sequence is CASSLSLAPEGEQYF. The CDR3, as DNA: TGTGCCAGCAGCTTATCTCTAGCGCCGGAGGGGGAGCAGTACTTC.

The chain employs TRBV7-6 and TRBJ2-5; 9 bases match TRBD2. The length of the CDR3 is 16 residues. Germline lookup yields CDR1 SGHVS and CDR2 FNYEAQ. Trimming at V came to 2 bases and at J to 8 bases, leaving 12 bases not matched to a gene. The CDR3 is CASSLPASGTEDTQYF. The CDR3 DNA sequence: TGTGCCAGCAGCTTACCGGCTAGCGGGACGGAGGATACCCAGTACTTC. Looking up the rest from reference TRBV7-6 and TRBJ2-5 gives the full variable domain: GAGVSQSPRYKVTKRGQDVALRCDPISGHVSLYWYRQALGQGPEFLTYFNYEAQQDKSGLPNDRFSAERPEGSISTLTIQRTEQRDSAMYRCASSLPASGTEDTQYFGPGTRLLVL.

The genes are TRBV7-3 and TRBJ2-3, with TRBD2 matching over 7 bases. The V and J ends lost 3 bases and 2 bases, in that order; junction bases with no gene match: 8. The CDR3 covers 16 residues. Germline CDR1 is SGHTA and CDR2 is FQGTGA. The CDR3 coding sequence is TGTGCCAGCAGCTTCGAACCGGGACTATTCACAGATACGCAGTATTTT. Amino acids: CASSFEPGLFTDTQYF.

This chain connects TRBV2 to TRBJ2-1; D call uncertain. Per the germline V gene, CDR1 is SNHLY and CDR2 is FYNNEI. There are 15 residues in the CDR3. V dropped 9 bases and J dropped 7 bases, with 22 bases sitting between them. CDR3 DNA: TGTGCCAGTCCAGTGAACCCCAATGATCAGAATGAGCAGTTCTTC. Residues: CASPVNPNDQNEQFF.

The chain combines TRBV11-2 with TRBJ2-1; the D gene is possibly TRBD2 (6 bases). The V and J ends lost 2 bases and 3 bases respectively, with 17 bases between them. This CDR3 contains 17 residues. Germline CDR1 SGHAT, CDR2 FQNNGV. The CDR3 region has the DNA TGTGCCAGCAGCTTATTGGAGGGGCGACTGAACTACAATGAGCAGTTCTTC. Translating it yields CASSLLEGRLNYNEQFF.

The gene calls are TRBV11-1 and TRBJ1-1, with TRBD1 matching over 8 bases. Unmatched junction bases numbered 8, after V lost 4 bases and J lost 7 bases. The V gene's germline CDR1 is SGHAT and CDR2 FQDESV (reference sequence). This CDR3 region has 14 residues. The CDR3 loop reads CASSSGQGSGEAFF. Here the CDR3 DNA reads TGTGCCAGCAGCTCCGGACAGGGTTCGGGTGAAGCTTTCTTT.

The V and J genes are TRBV7-9 and TRBJ2-7, with TRBD2 as a possible D gene (7 bases). The CDR3 has 17 residues. CDR1 and CDR2 from the germline V gene are SEHNR and FQNEAQ (reference sequence). V lost 5 bases, J lost 1 base, and 21 bases lay in between. This chain's CDR3 is CASSDLTGGAQSYEQYF. The CDR3 region has the DNA TGTGCCAGCAGCGATCTCACTGGGGGGGCGCAATCCTACGAGCAGTACTTC.

This CDR3 is CASSSGLALGELFF. The DNA of the CDR3 is TGTGCCAGCAGCAGCGGACTAGCGTTGGGGGAGCTGTTTTTT. This chain links TRBV7-9 with TRBJ2-2; 9 bases agree with TRBD2. The CDR3 has 14 amino acids. The germline gives CDR1 SEHNR, CDR2 FQNEAQ (reference sequence). The J segment lost 8 bases and the V segment lost 5 bases, leaving 6 bases of the junction unmatched.

V and J are TRBV27 and TRBJ2-1; tentatively, D is TRBD1 or TRBD2 (6 bases each). V gave up 4 bases and J gave up 8 bases, with 18 bases separating them. The CDR3 covers 15 residues. Germline CDR1 and CDR2: MNHEY and SMNVEV (reference sequence). CDR3 protein: CASSSYRERVDEQFF. CDR3 nucleotide sequence: TGTGCCAGCAGTTCGTACAGGGAGCGGGTCGATGAGCAGTTCTTC.

This chain connects TRBV9 to TRBJ2-7; TRBD2 matches at 9 bases. CDR1 and CDR2 from the germline V gene are SGDLS and YYNGEE. CDR3 length equals 15 residues. J gave up 2 bases and V 0 bases, and 3 bases lay outside the gene matches. The CDR3 is CASSVGGTSPYEQYF. The CDR3 DNA is TGTGCCAGCAGCGTAGGGGGGACTAGCCCCTACGAGCAGTACTTC.

The V gene is TRBV5-6, the J gene TRBJ2-1, with 7 nucleotides matching TRBD2. The ends lost 0 bases at V and 2 bases at J; junction bases unmatched: 5. The CDR3 spans 16 residues. Germline V CDR1 and CDR2: SGHDT, YYEEEE. Here the CDR3 reads CASSLVASGPYNEQFF. CDR3 nucleotide sequence: TGTGCCAGCAGCTTGGTGGCTAGCGGTCCCTACAATGAGCAGTTCTTC.

Note on this clone: The DNA is omitted, as the CDR3 cannot be located on it reliably, and the CDR3 follows TCRdb's listing. This chain joins TRBV21-1 and TRBJ2-2; the table assigns TRBD2, which was not confirmed against the DNA. TRBV21-1 is labeled a pseudogene. The length of the CDR3 is 21 amino acids, counting both ends. The CDR3 loop reads CASSVGAGTSGRETNTGELFF.

The genes are TRBV28 and TRBJ2-1, with 10 bases matching TRBD2. CDR3 length: 17 amino acids. Germline trimming cut 8 bases from V and 6 bases from J; bases unmatched to any gene: 16. The V gene's germline CDR1 is MDHEN and CDR2 SYDVKM. The CDR3 DNA is TGTGCCAGCCGAGCGACTAGCGGGTACATAATGGGCAATGAGCAGTTCTTC. It is translated as CASRATSGYIMGNEQFF.

The gene calls are TRBV12-5 and TRBJ1-2; D is ambiguous. The CDR3 spans 15 residues. In germline, CDR1 is LGHNT, CDR2 FRNRAP. V was shortened by 6 bases and J by 4 bases, with 18 bases between the two germline ends. CDR3 in DNA: TGTGCTAGTGGCGATCCGGCCTCTCCTCTCTATGGCTACACCTTC. Protein sequence: CASGDPASPLYGYTF.

The chain is built from TRBV27 and TRBJ2-1, with 9 nucleotides matching TRBD2. Germline CDR1 is MNHEY and CDR2 is SMNVEV (reference sequence). CDR3 size: 18 residues. V lost 5 bases, J lost 0 bases, and 11 bases stayed unmatched. Here the CDR3 DNA reads TGTGCCAGCAGTATAGCGGGAGCCCTCCGGAGCTCCTACAATGAGCAGTTCTTC. This translates into CASSIAGALRSSYNEQFF.

This clone was seen once. This sequence joins TRBV27 and TRBJ1-4; D is uncertain. This CDR3 comprises 12 residues. Germline V gene sequence: CDR1 MNHEY, CDR2 SMNVEV (reference sequence). Trimming took 5 bases from V and 10 from J, leaving 11 bases between them. Written as DNA, the CDR3 is TGTGCCAGCAGTGTAGAAGGAGGAAAACTGTTTTTT. Residues: CASSVEGGKLFF.

The chain links TRBV27 to TRBJ2-7; perhaps TRBD2 as D (5 bases). CDR1 MNHEY and CDR2 SMNVEV come from the germline V gene (reference sequence). Between the trimmed V and J ends, which lost 4 bases and 0 bases, there was a span of 7 bases. The CDR3 sequence is 13 residues long. CDR3 region: CASSSGISYEQYF. The CDR3 bases are TGTGCCAGCAGTTCCGGGATCTCCTACGAGCAGTACTTC.

The genes are TRBV10-3 and TRBJ1-3; 7 bases map to TRBD1. V was pared by 11 bases and J by 0 bases, with 19 bases of the junction left unmatched. The CDR3 loop spans 18 amino acids. The germline gives CDR1 ENHRY, CDR2 SYGVKD. The CDR3 sequence: CAVGVGTETLSSGNTIYF. The CDR3 bases are TGTGCCGTAGGGGTGGGGACAGAAACCCTATCCTCTGGAAACACCATATATTTT.